This T cell receptor (beta chain) originates from a study of glioma-infiltrating T cells. TCR alpha and beta CDR3 regions were amplified from RNA using iRepertoire nested multiplex PCR. Tissue mRNA or PBMC total RNA, 100-400 ng, went into one-step reverse transcription and amplification. Each CDR3 protein gets one entry after TCRdb re-called the multiplex PCR reads with MiXCR. The table shows about 140,000 distinct CDR3 sequences, with about 39% occurring only once. In germline, CDR1 is MNHEY, CDR2 SVGAGI. The CDR3 runs 11 residues. As to this clonotype: The antigen is not known. One end of the junction varies from germline; a read error may be responsible.

Overall study findings and caveats: Above-expected tissue-blood divergence occurred in all gliomas, most in low-grade ones. CDR3 overlap between tissue and blood was very small.

This rearrangement joins TRBV6-5 to TRBJ2-5; no clear D. The sequence was obtained from a human donor with low-grade glioma or glioblastoma, undergoing nonglioma brain surgery, or in good health (not recorded which). Sequencing used glioma tissue, nonneoplastic brain tissue, or PBMCs (not recorded which). The CDR3 bases are TGCGCCAGCAAGGGTCAAGGGACCCAGTACTTC. Translating it yields CASKGQGTQYF.